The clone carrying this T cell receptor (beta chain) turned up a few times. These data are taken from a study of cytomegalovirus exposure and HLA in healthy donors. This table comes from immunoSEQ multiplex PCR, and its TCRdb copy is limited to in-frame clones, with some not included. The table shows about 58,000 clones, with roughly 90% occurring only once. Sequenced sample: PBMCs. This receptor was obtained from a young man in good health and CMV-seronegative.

Here the CDR3 reads CASSMGQIYEQYF. CDR3 DNA: TGTGCCAGTAGTATGGGACAGATCTACGAGCAGTACTTC. This chain links TRBV19 with TRBJ2-7; 7 bases line up with TRBD1. The ends lost 3 bases at V and 3 bases at J; junction bases unmatched: 2. Germline V gene data show CDR1 as LNHDA and CDR2 as SQIVND (reference sequence). CDR3 length equals 13 residues.